Shown below are 16 T cell receptor beta chains from a single sample sequenced in a study of T-cell reconstitution after alpha-beta-depleted transplantation in children. Using unique molecular identifiers, the investigators prepared the TCRbeta library. TCRdb re-analysed the PCR reads in MiXCR, keeping a single row per CDR3 protein. The profile shows 580,000 or so distinct CDR3 sequences, more than 20% of them singletons. The sequenced sample was PBMCs, mostly from graft donor cells, obtained 360 days after TCRalphabeta/CD19-depleted stem cell transplant. The receptors were gathered from a boy in the first two years of life who had a stem cell transplant for acute myeloid leukemia, so the T cells may come from the graft donor.

This clonotype turned up a few times. The chain is built from TRBV4-3 and TRBJ2-5; TRBD1 or TRBD2 may be the D gene (6 bases each). Looked up from germline, CDR1 is LGHNA and CDR2 is YSLEER. Trimming pared 0 bases from V and 5 bases from J, leaving 13 bases between. The CDR3 runs to 15 residues. This chain's CDR3 is CASSQDRTGRETQYF. CDR3 coding DNA: TGCGCCAGCAGCCAAGATCGTACAGGGAGGGAGACCCAGTACTTC.

This clonotype was recorded many times. The gene calls are TRBV25-1 and TRBJ2-7; possibly TRBD2 for D (5 bases). The ends were cut back, 3 bases at V and 1 base at J, with 10 bases in the middle. CDR3 length equals 14 residues. Germline loops: CDR1 MGHDK, CDR2 SYGVNS. The CDR3 sequence: CASSDSRRSYEQYF. The CDR3 bases are TGTGCCAGCAGTGACTCCAGGAGGTCCTACGAGCAGTACTTC.

This clonotype was seen only a few times. The chain has TRBV4-3 and TRBJ1-4; D unresolved. Between the trimmed V and J ends, which lost 0 bases and 4 bases, there was a span of 15 bases. The germline V gene has CDR1 LGHNA and CDR2 YSLEER. There are 17 residues in the CDR3. CDR3: CASSQDLAVWSNEKLFF. The CDR3 region has the DNA TGCGCCAGCAGCCAAGATCTAGCTGTTTGGAGTAATGAAAAACTGTTTTTT.

Written as DNA, the CDR3 is TGTGCCAGCAGCCTCCACTCCCGACAGGAGCAGTACGTC. Translated: CASSLHSRQEQYV. The chain links TRBV7-8 to TRBJ2-7; a possible D gene is TRBD1 (5 bases). CDR1 is SGHVS and CDR2 is FQNEAQ in the germline V gene. The V end was cut by 5 bases, the J end by 7 bases, with 15 bases between. The CDR3 extends over 13 amino acids.

This clonotype occurred many times. The chain joins TRBV10-3 to TRBJ2-5; D gene uncertain. With 3 bases removed from V and 5 bases from J, the gap between germline ends came to 13 bases. The length of the CDR3 is 14 residues. From germline, CDR1 is ENHRY and CDR2 SYGVKD. CDR3: CAISDDWVGETQYF. The CDR3 coding sequence is TGTGCCATCAGTGACGACTGGGTTGGGGAGACCCAGTACTTC.

The chain employs TRBV6-2 or TRBV6-3 and TRBJ2-7; D not resolved. The germline CDR1 and CDR2 sequences are MNHEY and SVGEGT. CDR3 length equals 13 residues. Trimming left V 5 bases short and J 1 base short, with 9 bases between. In nucleotides, the CDR3 is TGTGCCAGCAGTCGACCTCCGTCCTACGAGCAGTACTTC. Its translation: CASSRPPSYEQYF.

This clonotype appeared many times. The chain is built from TRBV28 and TRBJ2-2, with a weak D call TRBD1 (6 bases). V was shortened by 5 bases and J by 8 bases, with 18 bases between the two germline ends. The CDR3 runs 15 residues. CDR1 MDHEN and CDR2 SYDVKM come from the germline V gene. This chain's CDR3 is CASSTANTGMGELFF. The CDR3 bases are TGTGCCAGCAGTACCGCTAATACAGGGATGGGGGAGCTGTTTTTT.

The J gene is TRBJ2-1, the V gene TRBV20-1, with TRBD1 matching 8 bases. CDR3 length: 13 residues. Germline CDR1 reads DFQATT; CDR2 reads SNEGSKA (reference sequence). DNA of the CDR3: TGCAGCCAAACGGGACAGGTCTTCAGTGAGCAGTTCTTC. This encodes CSQTGQVFSEQFF.

V usage is TRBV6-5 and J usage is TRBJ1-1; D unresolved. The CDR3 sequence is 13 residues long. V dropped 4 bases and J dropped 0 bases, with 6 bases sitting between them. Germline V gives CDR1 MNHEY, CDR2 SVGAGI. CDR3 nucleotides: TGTGCCAGCAGTTGGAGGATGAACACTGAAGCTTTCTTT. It translates to CASSWRMNTEAFF.

There are a few counts of this clonotype. The J gene is TRBJ2-5, the V gene TRBV24-1; TRBD1 might be the D (6 bases). The CDR3 consists of 14 residues. Germline V gene sequence: CDR1 KGHDR, CDR2 SFDVKD. Trimming cost V 9 bases and J 0 bases, with 13 bases left between them. Here the CDR3 DNA reads TGTGCCACCGCCTTGGGGGCAGACCAAGAGACCCAGTACTTC. Its translation is CATALGADQETQYF.

V usage is TRBV11-1 and J usage is TRBJ2-3; 11 positions match TRBD2. Germline CDR1 SGHAT, CDR2 FQDESV (reference sequence). Trimming at V came to 0 bases and at J to 4 bases, leaving 21 bases not matched to a gene. The CDR3 length is 22 residues. CDR3 sequence (DNA): TGTGCCAGCAGCTTAGCCCGGTGGATAGCGGGGGGGCCGCACCGGTCGGCAGATACGCAGTATTTT. Amino acid sequence: CASSLARWIAGGPHRSADTQYF.

This clonotype was seen many times. This rearrangement joins TRBV12-3 or TRBV12-4 to TRBJ2-7; D is possibly TRBD1 or TRBD2 (6 bases each). This CDR3 is built from 12 residues. Trimming left V 6 bases short and J 6 bases short, with 12 bases between. The CDR3 protein is CASSIGGTEQYV. CDR3 coding DNA: TGTGCCAGCAGCATAGGGGGGACCGAGCAGTACGTC.

A few counts support this clonotype. This chain joins TRBV3-1 and TRBJ2-1; TRBD2 matches 11 bases. CDR1 and CDR2 (germline): LGHDT, YNNKEL (reference sequence). V dropped 2 bases and J dropped 0; count of bases not matched to a gene: 6. The length of the CDR3 is 18 residues. CDR3 in amino acids: CASSQKLAGGLSYNEQFF. The DNA of the CDR3 is TGTGCCAGCAGCCAAAAGCTAGCGGGGGGCCTCTCCTACAATGAGCAGTTCTTC.

The chain joins TRBV5-1 to TRBJ2-2, with D possibly TRBD1 on 6 matching bases. There are 15 residues in the CDR3. The germline CDR1 and CDR2 sequences are SGHRS and YFSETQ. V was clipped by 0 bases and J by 2 bases, with 8 bases between them. The CDR3: CASSLEQGNTGELFF. The DNA for the CDR3 is TGCGCCAGCAGCTTGGAACAGGGAAACACCGGGGAGCTGTTTTTT.

This clonotype was found many times. The V gene is TRBV12-5, the J gene TRBJ2-1; D gene uncertain. There are 13 residues in the CDR3. Trimming removed 3 bases at V and 4 bases at J, with 7 bases between. Germline CDR1 and CDR2: LGHNT and FRNRAP. CDR3 protein: CASGFSDYNEQFF. The DNA for the CDR3 is TGTGCTAGTGGTTTTTCCGATTACAATGAGCAGTTCTTC.

This chain uses TRBV7-2 with TRBJ2-2; D ambiguous. Trimming took 4 bases from V and 2 from J, leaving 8 bases between them. The CDR3 is 14 residues long. Germline-derived CDR1 and CDR2 are SGHTA and FQGNSA. The CDR3 sequence: CASSSTKNTGELFF. The CDR3 DNA is TGTGCCAGCAGCTCTACGAAAAACACCGGGGAGCTGTTTTTT.